This T cell receptor beta chain is drawn from a study of T cells in Graves' hyperthyroidism and ophthalmopathy. Study overall: Specimen type is peripheral blood, collected at initial diagnosis prior to any treatment.

This CDR3 contains 15 residues. Germline-derived CDR1 and CDR2 are SNHLY and FYNNEI. Deletions cut 7 bases from V and 0 bases from J, with 12 bases between. There were TCR beta CDR3 regions amplified from RNA transcripts. The TCR CDR3 was amplified in a first-round RT-PCR using the HTBI primer set. TCRdb itself ran the multiplex PCR reads through MiXCR, one entry per CDR3 protein. The sample records 200,000 to 250,000 distinct CDR3 sequences, approximately 24% being singletons. Points from the study as a whole: Most clonotypes that expanded in the thyroid above 0.001 also showed up in blood. Ophthalmopathy was model-predicted a median around 6.7 months pre-onset.

This clonotype has ten or more counts. Its antigen remains unidentified. Used for diagnoses were clinical symptoms, serum thyroxine and TRAb, thyroid ultrasound and orbital computed tomography. Sequencing used blood. The rearrangement uses TRBV2 and TRBJ1-4, with D perhaps TRBD1 (5 bases). The receptor comes from a woman between 40 and 50 years old with Graves' ophthalmopathy. This CDR3 reads CASTLDTATNEKLFF. DNA for the CDR3: TGTGCCAGCACCTTGGACACTGCAACTAATGAAAAACTGTTTTTT.